The rows below give T cell receptor beta chains drawn from one sample of a study of early T cells in non-severe SARS-CoV-2 infection. From the 5' RACE reads, TCRdb called clonotypes with MiXCR, one entry per CDR3 protein. The table includes about 66,000 distinct CDR3 sequences, more than 15% detected once. Sequencing was performed on whole blood, taken at baseline. These TCRs come from an adult who was a healthcare worker with PCR-confirmed SARS-CoV-2 infection or an uninfected control (not recorded which). The CDR3 runs from the conserved cysteine through the conserved F or W. The D gene is left open where the match is weak. A row's size may be missing; if present it is once, few, many or a size class.

D gene,V gene,J gene,clone size,CDR3 protein,CDR3 DNA
NA,TRBV7-8,TRBJ2-3,many,CASSLSARGPSTDTQYF,TGTGCCAGCAGCTTAAGCGCCCGTGGACCCTCCACAGATACGCAGTATTTT
TRBD1,TRBV14,TRBJ1-6,NA,CASSQGGTGDSPLHF,TGTGCCAGCAGCCAAGGGGGGACAGGAGATTCACCCCTCCACTTT
NA,TRBV12-3/TRBV12-4,TRBJ2-3,NA,CASRNRDTQYF,TGTGCCAGCAGGAACCGCGATACGCAGTATTTT
TRBD2,TRBV4-1,TRBJ2-3,NA,CASMISGMGDTQYF,TGCGCCAGCATGATCAGCGGGATGGGGGATACGCAGTATTTT
TRBD1,TRBV18,TRBJ1-3,few,CASSPGQGVSGNTIYF,TGTGCCAGCTCACCGGGACAGGGGGTATCTGGAAACACCATATATTTT
NA,TRBV2,TRBJ2-7,few,CASRGGAYEQYF,TGTGCCAGCAGGGGCGGTGCCTACGAGCAGTACTTC
TRBD1,TRBV28,TRBJ2-7,few,CASRTTGGSYEQYF,TGTGCCAGCAGGACGACAGGGGGCTCCTACGAGCAGTACTTC
NA,TRBV2,TRBJ2-5,NA,CASEGDPRAMGQYF,TGTGCCAGCGAGGGGGACCCCCGAGCTATGGGCCAGTACTTC
NA,TRBV7-2,TRBJ1-2,few,CASSLFRGLRKGDYGYTF,TGTGCCAGCAGCTTATTCCGGGGTTTACGGAAAGGAGACTATGGCTACACCTTC
NA,TRBV7-9,TRBJ2-3,few,CASSPLSTDTQYF,TGTGCCAGCAGCCCGCTAAGCACAGATACGCAGTATTTT
NA,TRBV6-1,TRBJ1-5,NA,CASSEAGGGDQPQHF,TGTGCCAGCAGTGAAGCGGGAGGGGGGGATCAGCCCCAGCATTTT
NA,TRBV7-2,TRBJ2-5,NA,CASSLVILGETQYF,TGTGCCAGCAGCTTAGTGATACTCGGAGAGACCCAGTACTTC
NA,TRBV5-1,TRBJ2-5,few,CASSAYVKETQYF,TGCGCCAGCAGCGCATACGTCAAAGAGACCCAGTACTTC
NA,TRBV14,TRBJ2-1,NA,CASSQDAPPNEQFF,TGTGCTAGCAGCCAAGATGCTCCTCCCAATGAGCAGTTCTTC
TRBD1,TRBV4-3,TRBJ1-2,NA,CASSLETGDIHGYTF,TGCGCCAGCAGCCTAGAAACAGGGGATATTCATGGCTACACCTTC
TRBD1,TRBV27,TRBJ2-7,few,CASSLPRLRDRSYEQYF,TGTGCCAGCAGTTTACCCAGGCTTAGGGACAGATCCTACGAGCAGTACTTC
TRBD2,TRBV20-1,TRBJ2-1,many,CSARVAGQLFGEQFF,TGCAGTGCTAGAGTAGCGGGCCAACTCTTTGGTGAGCAGTTCTTC
TRBD1,TRBV7-2,TRBJ2-1,few,CASSLTGYPNEQFF,TGTGCCAGCAGCCTGACAGGGTACCCAAATGAGCAGTTCTTC
NA,TRBV11-2,TRBJ2-4,few,CASSSVRWALAKNIQYF,TGTGCCAGCAGCTCCGTGCGGTGGGCCCTAGCCAAAAACATTCAGTACTTC
NA,TRBV20-1,TRBJ2-3,NA,CSARKLGDFPDTQYF,TGCAGTGCTAGGAAGTTGGGGGATTTCCCAGATACGCAGTATTTT
TRBD1,TRBV4-2,TRBJ1-1,few,CASSPGGAGNTEAFF,TGTGCCAGCAGTCCAGGGGGCGCCGGGAACACTGAAGCTTTCTTT
TRBD1,TRBV20-1,TRBJ2-3,NA,CSAGKGASFRTGTQYF,TGCAGTGCTGGAAAGGGGGCATCTTTTAGGACAGGTACGCAGTATTTT
NA,TRBV5-4,TRBJ1-6,few,CASSYRDKESSPLHF,TGTGCCAGCAGCTACAGGGATAAGGAGTCTTCACCCCTCCACTTT
NA,TRBV28,TRBJ1-4,NA,CASSLQGPNEKLFF,TGTGCCAGCAGTTTACAGGGGCCTAATGAAAAACTGTTTTTT
NA,TRBV7-9,TRBJ1-1,few,CASRGQNTEAFF,TGTGCCAGCAGAGGCCAGAACACTGAAGCTTTCTTT
NA,TRBV5-5,TRBJ2-7,few,CASSQVGPEGEQYF,TGTGCCAGCAGCCAGGTTGGCCCGGAGGGGGAGCAGTACTTC
NA,TRBV3-1,TRBJ1-1,NA,CASSQGGINTEAFF,TGTGCCAGCAGCCAAGGGGGCATAAACACTGAAGCTTTCTTT
TRBD1,TRBV18,TRBJ2-7,NA,CASSFKTGTSYEQYF,TGTGCCAGCTCATTCAAGACAGGGACCTCCTACGAGCAGTACTTC
NA,TRBV15,TRBJ1-3,many,CATSRDRGPGNTIYF,TGTGCCACCAGCAGAGATCGGGGGCCTGGAAACACCATATATTTT
NA,TRBV14,TRBJ1-1,NA,CATSQRGSVTEAFF,TGTGCCACCAGCCAGCGGGGGTCAGTCACTGAAGCTTTCTTT
NA,TRBV7-2,TRBJ2-3,NA,CASSLAGWELGAHTDTQYF,TGTGCCAGCAGCCTAGCCGGCTGGGAGCTGGGCGCGCACACAGATACGCAGTATTTT
NA,TRBV7-8,TRBJ1-1,few,CASSLTNTEAFF,TGTGCCAGCAGCTTAACGAACACTGAAGCTTTCTTT
TRBD1,TRBV20-1,TRBJ2-5,few,CSASEGAGFETQYF,TGCAGTGCTAGCGAGGGGGCAGGGTTCGAGACCCAGTACTTC
NA,TRBV7-2,TRBJ2-3,NA,CASSLTALSTDTQYF,TGTGCCAGCAGCTTAACGGCGCTAAGCACAGATACGCAGTATTTT
NA,TRBV29-1,TRBJ2-3,many,CSVRLEGGADTQYF,TGCAGCGTTCGACTTGAAGGCGGCGCAGATACGCAGTATTTT
TRBD2,TRBV19,TRBJ2-7,few,CASSIRLAGYEQYF,TGTGCCAGTAGTATACGACTAGCAGGCTACGAGCAGTACTTC
NA,TRBV6-1,TRBJ1-6,few,CASSDGVVDSPLHF,TGTGCCAGCAGTGATGGGGTTGTGGATTCACCCCTCCACTTT
NA,TRBV29-1,TRBJ2-2,NA,CSVAIMSGELFF,TGCAGCGTTGCCATTATGTCTGGGGAGCTGTTTTTT
NA,TRBV28,TRBJ2-7,NA,CASSSQARYEQYF,TGTGCCAGCTCCTCCCAAGCGAGGTACGAGCAGTACTTC
TRBD2,TRBV6-6,TRBJ2-1,NA,CASSYTTTSPNEQFF,TGTGCCAGCAGTTACACCACGACTAGCCCCAATGAGCAGTTCTTC
TRBD1,TRBV29-1,TRBJ2-1,NA,CSVVRQGALNEQFF,TGCAGCGTTGTGAGGCAGGGGGCATTGAATGAGCAGTTCTTC
NA,TRBV28,TRBJ2-7,NA,CASSSTGEQYF,TGTGCCAGCAGCTCGACAGGCGAGCAGTACTTC
NA,TRBV25-1,TRBJ1-2,NA,CASSGGVTNYGYTF,TGTGCCAGCAGTGGCGGGGTTACTAACTATGGCTACACCTTC
NA,TRBV5-1,TRBJ2-3,NA,CASSLGTVTDTQYF,TGCGCCAGCAGCTTGGGGACAGTCACAGATACGCAGTATTTT
NA,TRBV2,TRBJ2-1,few,CASRVYNEQFF,TGTGCCAGCAGAGTCTACAATGAGCAGTTCTTC
NA,TRBV6-5,TRBJ2-3,NA,CASSYLGREGTDTQYF,TGTGCCAGCAGTTATTTGGGAAGAGAAGGCACAGATACGCAGTATTTT
TRBD1,TRBV12-3/TRBV12-4,TRBJ2-5,NA,CASSLRGGVETQYF,TGTGCCAGCAGTTTGCGAGGGGGCGTCGAGACCCAGTACTTC
TRBD2,TRBV5-1,TRBJ2-1,NA,CASSLGWLAGVDNEQFF,TGCGCCAGCAGCTTGGGTTGGCTAGCGGGAGTTGACAATGAGCAGTTCTTC
TRBD2,TRBV20-1,TRBJ2-7,NA,CSARGPSGENEQYF,TGCAGTGCTAGAGGGCCTAGCGGGGAAAACGAGCAGTACTTC
NA,TRBV28,TRBJ1-2,NA,CASSLPYFYGYTF,TGTGCCAGCAGTTTACCGTATTTCTATGGCTACACCTTC
NA,TRBV6-9,TRBJ1-1,many,CASSYGPRDTEAFF,TGTGCCAGCAGTTATGGCCCAAGAGACACTGAAGCTTTCTTT
TRBD1,TRBV7-2,TRBJ2-5,few,CASSPRTGMAQETQYF,TGTGCCAGCAGTCCCCGGACAGGCATGGCCCAAGAGACCCAGTACTTC
NA,TRBV29-1,TRBJ2-5,NA,CSVDFAGETQYF,TGCAGCGTTGATTTTGCCGGGGAGACCCAGTACTTC
NA,TRBV30,TRBJ1-5,many,CAWSAGRENQPQHF,TGTGCCTGGAGTGCTGGCAGGGAAAATCAGCCCCAGCATTTT